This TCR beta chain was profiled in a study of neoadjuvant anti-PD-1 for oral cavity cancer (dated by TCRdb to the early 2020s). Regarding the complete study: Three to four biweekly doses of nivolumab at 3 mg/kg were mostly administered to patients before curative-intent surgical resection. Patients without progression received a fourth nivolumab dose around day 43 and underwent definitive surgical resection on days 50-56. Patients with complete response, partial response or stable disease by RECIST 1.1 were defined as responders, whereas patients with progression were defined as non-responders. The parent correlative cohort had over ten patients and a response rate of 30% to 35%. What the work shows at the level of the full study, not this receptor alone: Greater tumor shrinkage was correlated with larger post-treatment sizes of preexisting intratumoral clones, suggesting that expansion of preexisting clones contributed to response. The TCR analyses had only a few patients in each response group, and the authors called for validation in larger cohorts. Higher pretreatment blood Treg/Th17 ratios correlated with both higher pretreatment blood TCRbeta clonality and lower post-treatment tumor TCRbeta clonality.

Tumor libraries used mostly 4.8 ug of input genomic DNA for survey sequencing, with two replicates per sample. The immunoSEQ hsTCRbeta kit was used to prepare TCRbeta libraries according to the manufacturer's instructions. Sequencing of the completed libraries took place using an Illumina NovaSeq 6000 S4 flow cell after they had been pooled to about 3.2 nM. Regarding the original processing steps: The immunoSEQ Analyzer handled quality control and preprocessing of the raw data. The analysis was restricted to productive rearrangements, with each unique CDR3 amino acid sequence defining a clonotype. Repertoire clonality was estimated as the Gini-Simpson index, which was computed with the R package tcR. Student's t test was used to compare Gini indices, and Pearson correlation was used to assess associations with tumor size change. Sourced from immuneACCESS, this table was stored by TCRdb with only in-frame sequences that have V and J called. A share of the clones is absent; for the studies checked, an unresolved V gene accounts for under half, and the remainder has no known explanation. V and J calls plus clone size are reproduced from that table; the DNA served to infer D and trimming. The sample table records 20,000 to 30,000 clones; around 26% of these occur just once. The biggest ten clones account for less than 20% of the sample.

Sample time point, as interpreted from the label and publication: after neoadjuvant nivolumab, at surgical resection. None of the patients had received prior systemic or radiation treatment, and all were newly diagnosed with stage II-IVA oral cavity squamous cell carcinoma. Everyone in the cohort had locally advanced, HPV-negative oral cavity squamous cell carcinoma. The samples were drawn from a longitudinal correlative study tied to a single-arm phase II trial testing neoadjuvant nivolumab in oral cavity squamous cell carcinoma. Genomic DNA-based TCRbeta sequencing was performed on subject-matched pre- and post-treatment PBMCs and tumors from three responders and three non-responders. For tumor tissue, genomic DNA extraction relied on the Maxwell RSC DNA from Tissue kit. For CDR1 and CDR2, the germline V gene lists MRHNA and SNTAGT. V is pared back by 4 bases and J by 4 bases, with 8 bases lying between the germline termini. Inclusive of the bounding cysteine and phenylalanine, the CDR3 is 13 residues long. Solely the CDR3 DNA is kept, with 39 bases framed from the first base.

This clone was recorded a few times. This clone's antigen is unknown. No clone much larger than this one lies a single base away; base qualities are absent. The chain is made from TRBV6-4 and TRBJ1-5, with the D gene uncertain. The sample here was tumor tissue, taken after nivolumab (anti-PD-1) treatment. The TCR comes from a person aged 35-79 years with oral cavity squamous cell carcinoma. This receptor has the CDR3 CASSVEENQPQHF. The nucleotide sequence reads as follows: TGTGCCAGCAGTGTGGAGGAAAATCAGCCCCAGCATTTT.